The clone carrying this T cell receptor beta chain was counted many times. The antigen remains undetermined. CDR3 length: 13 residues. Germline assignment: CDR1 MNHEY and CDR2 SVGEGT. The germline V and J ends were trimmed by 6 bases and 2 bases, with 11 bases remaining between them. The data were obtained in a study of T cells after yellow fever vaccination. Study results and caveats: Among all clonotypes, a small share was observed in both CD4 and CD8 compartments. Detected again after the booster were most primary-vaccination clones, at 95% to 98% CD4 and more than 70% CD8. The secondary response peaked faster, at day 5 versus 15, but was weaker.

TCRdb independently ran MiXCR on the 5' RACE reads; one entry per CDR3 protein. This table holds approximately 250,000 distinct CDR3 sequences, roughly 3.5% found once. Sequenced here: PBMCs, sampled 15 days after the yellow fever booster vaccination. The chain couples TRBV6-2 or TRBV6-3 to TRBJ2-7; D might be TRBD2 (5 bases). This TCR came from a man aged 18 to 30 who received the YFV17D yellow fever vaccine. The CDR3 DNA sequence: TGTGCCAGCAGACGGACTGCAACCTACGAGCAGTACTTC. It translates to CASRRTATYEQYF.